This T cell receptor beta chain stems from a study of blood T cell repertoires in COVID-19. The overall study: T cells, B-cell-depleted T cells, or PBMCs provided the cDNA or gDNA that served as material.

V gave up 8 bases and J gave up 0 bases, with 14 bases separating them. This CDR3 contains 14 residues. CDR1 ENHRY and CDR2 SYGVKD come from the germline V gene. The repertoire was sequenced with immunoSEQ multiplex PCR; TCRdb's copy has only in-frame clones and lacks some. The sample carries fewer than 250,000 clones, approximately 79% recorded once. This TCR came from a woman aged 50 to 60 with acute or convalescent COVID-19. The gene calls are TRBV10-3 and TRBJ2-7, with D perhaps TRBD2 (5 bases). Source material: peripheral blood. CDR3 nucleotides: TGTGCCATCGCACCAGGAGGCGTCTCCTACGAGCAGTACTTC. Its translation: CAIAPGGVSYEQYF.